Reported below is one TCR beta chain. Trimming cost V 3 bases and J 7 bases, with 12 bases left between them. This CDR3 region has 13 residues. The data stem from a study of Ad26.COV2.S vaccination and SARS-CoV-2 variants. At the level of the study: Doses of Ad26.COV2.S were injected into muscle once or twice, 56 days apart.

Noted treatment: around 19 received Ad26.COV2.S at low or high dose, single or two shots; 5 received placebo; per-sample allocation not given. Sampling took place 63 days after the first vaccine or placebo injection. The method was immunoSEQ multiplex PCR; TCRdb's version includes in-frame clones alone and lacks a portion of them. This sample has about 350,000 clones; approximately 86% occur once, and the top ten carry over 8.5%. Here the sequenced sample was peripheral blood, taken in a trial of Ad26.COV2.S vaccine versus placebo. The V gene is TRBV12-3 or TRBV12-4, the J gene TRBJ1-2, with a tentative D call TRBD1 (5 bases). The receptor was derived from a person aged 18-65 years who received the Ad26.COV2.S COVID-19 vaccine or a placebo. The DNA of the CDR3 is TGTGCCAGCAGTTTGGGGGAAAGAGCTGGCTACACCTTC. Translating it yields CASSLGERAGYTF.